One and the same sample provided the 9 T cell receptor beta chains below, sequenced in a study of shared clonotypes between healthy human individuals. Clones were sequenced by immunoSEQ multiplex PCR, and TCRdb holds only the in-frame ones, with some missing. The profile shows 1 million to 1.3 million clones, around 78% of them singletons. The sequenced sample was memory CD4+ T cells from PBMCs. Subset: CD45RA-negative fraction. The origin of the receptors is a man aged 18 to 30 in good health. Some clones in this sample may be carry-over from other donors' samples.

This chain joins TRBV6-5 and TRBJ2-1; tentatively, D is TRBD1 (5 bases). V shed 3 bases and J shed 3 bases, with 6 bases lying between them. Germline V gene data show CDR1 as MNHEY and CDR2 as SVGAGI. The CDR3 spans 13 residues. The CDR3 coding sequence is TGTGCCAGCAGTTATGACAGCTACAATGAGCAGTTCTTC. Its translation: CASSYDSYNEQFF.

The chain combines TRBV5-1 with TRBJ1-1, with a weak D call TRBD1 (6 bases). CDR3 size: 14 residues. V was trimmed by 2 bases and J by 5 bases, leaving 13 bases between them. Germline V gene lookup returns CDR1 SGHRS and CDR2 YFSETQ. CDR3 in DNA: TGCGCCAGCAGCTTTGGGGGCGTAGGGACTGAAGCTTTCTTT. Translation gives CASSFGGVGTEAFF. Looking up the rest from reference TRBV5-1 and TRBJ1-1 gives the full variable domain: KAGVTQTPRYLIKTRGQQVTLSCSPISGHRSVSWYQQTPGQGLQFLFEYFSETQRNKGNFPGRFSGRQFSNSRSEMNVSTLELGDSALYLCASSFGGVGTEAFFGQGTRLTVV.

A single count supports this clone. Other DNA variants within this sample encode the same CDR3. V gene TRBV5-1 combines with J gene TRBJ2-7, with D unresolved. The V gene lost 0 bases and the J gene lost 3 bases, with 7 bases spanning the gap. CDR3 length equals 13 residues. Looked up from germline, CDR1 is SGHRS and CDR2 is YFSETQ. CDR3 bases: TGCGCCAGCAGCTTGGATCCCAGCTACGAGCAGTACTTC. This encodes CASSLDPSYEQYF.

A few counts support this clone. This rearrangement joins TRBV29-1 to TRBJ1-4, with 11 bases that match TRBD1. Unmatched junction bases numbered 2, after V lost 6 bases and J lost 5 bases. The CDR3 has 13 residues. CDR1 and CDR2 from the germline V gene are SQVTM and ANQGSEA. DNA of the CDR3: TGCAGCGTGGGGGACAGGGGGAATGAAAAACTGTTTTTT. This encodes CSVGDRGNEKLFF.

This clone was picked up one time. Written as DNA, the CDR3 is TGCAGCGCCGCGGGGCTCCTAGGAGGGGAGCAGTTCTTC. Its translation: CSAAGLLGGEQFF. This chain uses TRBV29-1 with TRBJ2-1; D is perhaps TRBD2 (6 bases). Germline lookup yields CDR1 SQVTM and CDR2 ANQGSEA. The CDR3 runs to 13 residues. V dropped 7 bases and J dropped 10 bases, with 20 bases sitting between them.

The V gene is TRBV5-1, the J gene TRBJ2-3; 15 nucleotides align to TRBD2. The CDR3 runs 16 residues. J gave up 3 bases and V 3 bases, and 2 bases lay outside the gene matches. Germline-derived CDR1 and CDR2 are SGHRS and YFSETQ. CDR3 amino acids: CASSWGTSGRTDTQYF. The CDR3, as DNA: TGCGCCAGCAGCTGGGGGACTAGCGGGAGGACAGATACGCAGTATTTT. Looking up the rest from reference TRBV5-1 and TRBJ2-3 gives the full variable domain: KAGVTQTPRYLIKTRGQQVTLSCSPISGHRSVSWYQQTPGQGLQFLFEYFSETQRNKGNFPGRFSGRQFSNSRSEMNVSTLELGDSALYLCASSWGTSGRTDTQYFGPGTRLTVL.

This clone appeared once. The chain employs TRBV7-9 and TRBJ2-2; TRBD2 matches 8 bases. In germline, CDR1 is SEHNR, CDR2 FQNEAQ (reference sequence). V was clipped by 5 bases and J by 2 bases; unmatched bases: 10. This CDR3 comprises 17 residues. CDR3 in amino acids: CASSPWETSENTGELFF. CDR3 DNA sequence: TGTGCCAGCAGCCCCTGGGAGACTAGCGAAAACACCGGGGAGCTGTTTTTT.

This clone was recorded a few times. The J gene is TRBJ2-1, the V gene TRBV5-1, with unresolved D. CDR1 is SGHRS, CDR2 YFSETQ, per germline. Between the trimmed V and J ends, which lost 7 bases and 1 base, there was a span of 12 bases. The CDR3 is 14 amino acids. The CDR3: CASSTGNSYNEQFF. CDR3 DNA sequence: TGCGCCAGCTCCACGGGCAATTCCTACAATGAGCAGTTCTTC.

The chain is built from TRBV19 and TRBJ2-3, with D maybe TRBD2 (6 bases). V dropped 6 bases and J dropped 2 bases, with 12 bases sitting between them. The length of the CDR3 is 14 residues. Per the germline V gene, CDR1 is LNHDA and CDR2 is SQIVND (reference sequence). The CDR3 reads CASRPGLNTDTQYF. CDR3 coding DNA: TGTGCCAGTAGGCCGGGACTGAACACAGATACGCAGTATTTT.